One TCR beta chain is described in this entry. This entry is derived from a study of blood T cell repertoires in COVID-19. Looking at the study overall: Researchers got acute and convalescent COVID-19 samples from the United States, Italy and Spain.

Per the original data handling: Amplification of reference gene primers provided the estimated nucleated cell counts. Clones were read by immunoSEQ multiplex PCR, and TCRdb kept only the in-frame ones, dropping some. Clone size and V and J calls were adopted from that table, with D and trimming inferred from the DNA. Of some 300,000 clones detected, around 87% appear once; the ten largest clones hold around 0.98%. V was pared by 3 bases and J by 4 bases, with 10 bases between. Per the germline V gene, CDR1 is LGHDT and CDR2 is YNNKEL (reference sequence). The CDR3 totals 15 residues. One Seattle source followed patients from active infection through their disease course.

This rearrangement joins TRBV3-1 (or the pseudogene TRBV3-2) to TRBJ2-6, with D unresolved. The clonotype was recovered from a woman aged 40-49 years with COVID-19, enrolled during active disease. Sequenced: peripheral blood. CDR3: CASSHRGEGANVLTF. The CDR3 DNA reads as TGTGCCAGCAGCCATCGAGGAGAAGGGGCCAACGTCCTGACTTTC.